A selection of T cell receptor beta chains follows, all from one sample in a study of cytomegalovirus exposure and HLA in healthy donors. Libraries were prepared by immunoSEQ multiplex PCR; TCRdb keeps only in-frame clonotypes and omits some of them. In all, the sample yields tens of thousands of clones. The sequencing input was PBMCs. These receptors were obtained from a human donor in good health. Each CDR3 is given with its conserved first and last residue.

>TRBV7-3|TRBJ1-3
CASSSTGNTIYF
>TRBV19|TRBJ1-5
CASSIIGDTSNQPQHF
>TRBV5-3|TRBJ1-4
CARRRGLGPTTNEKLFF
>TRBV19|TRBJ2-2
CARGGITGELFF
>TRBV7-2|TRBJ1-4
CASSLKGAGTNEKLFF
>TRBV19|TRBJ2-6
CASTSPSSGANVLTF
>TRBV5-1|TRBJ2-1
CASSPSGGGDEQFF
>TRBV6-5|.
CASSYGSGRFYEQYF
>TRBV7-9|TRBJ1-2
CASSPFSGLLNYGYTF
>TRBV5-4|TRBJ2-1
CASSLEGSYSEQFF
>TRBV18|TRBJ1-1
CASSVQGARTEAFF
>TRBV5-1|TRBJ2-1
CASSLARQLPDNEQFF
>TRBV7-2|TRBJ1-4
CASSLDRGTNEKLFF
>TRBV19|TRBJ1-5
CASSIQGVSNQPQHF
>TRBV5-1|TRBJ2-1
CASRSSNEQFF
>TRBV10-2|TRBJ2-7
CASTLTGGYEQYF
>TRBV5-1|TRBJ1-2
CASSLGELTNYGYTF
>TRBV6-5|TRBJ2-3
CASSSQTDTQYF
>TRBV30|TRBJ1-6
CAWSVGGRSSYNSPLHF
>TRBV30|TRBJ2-3
CAWSRDRYTDTQYF
>TRBV30|TRBJ2-1
CAWAPGLAYNEQFF
>TRBV10-1|TRBJ2-7
CASSVGKGPYEQYF
>TRBV4-1|.
CASSLNRGVGEQYF